This is a list of T cell receptor beta chains from one sample in a study of cytomegalovirus exposure and HLA in healthy donors. TCRdb keeps only in-frame clones here, not all; method: immunoSEQ multiplex PCR. The table records around 110,000 clones, 70% to 80% of them present only once. The specimen was PBMCs. The source is a female donor in good health and CMV-seronegative. Each CDR3 is given with its conserved first and last residue. D genes are given only for firm matches. The listing skips clone size in some rows; elsewhere it reads once, few, many or a size class.

CASGLVRWRKEQFF | TGTGCTAGTGGTTTGGTACGTTGGAGAAAAGAGCAGTTCTTC | TRBV12-5 | NA | TRBJ2-1 | NA
CASIPSGGVAEAFF | TGTGCCAGCATCCCGTCGGGGGGGGTCGCTGAAGCTTTCTTT | TRBV7-9 | NA | TRBJ1-1 | NA
CASSCCGSGQGAREQYF | TGTGCCAGCAGCTGTTGTGGGTCCGGGCAGGGGGCGCGCGAGCAGTACTTC | TRBV7-4 | NA | TRBJ2-7 | TRBD1
CASSLVSLSGTDTQYF | TGTGCCAGCAGCTTAGTAAGTCTTTCAGGCACAGATACGCAGTATTTT | TRBV7-2 | NA | TRBJ2-3 | NA
CASSLGGTGRDEQYF | TGCGCCAGCAGCTTAGGAGGGACAGGTCGCGACGAGCAGTACTTC | TRBV5-1 | NA | TRBJ2-7 | TRBD1
CASSHQPSSEQYF | TGCGCCAGCAGCCACCAACCTAGCTCCGAGCAGTACTTC | TRBV4-3 | NA | TRBJ2-7 | NA
CASSLKARNNEQFF | TGTGCCAGCAGCTTGAAGGCGCGGAACAATGAGCAGTTCTTC | TRBV5-4 | NA | TRBJ2-1 | NA
CASSPGRGLVQETQYF | TGTGCCAGCAGCCCGGGTCGCGGCCTTGTCCAAGAGACCCAGTACTTC | TRBV11-3 | NA | TRBJ2-5 | NA
CASSVAGHYTYEQYF | TGTGCCAGCAGCGTAGCGGGACATTATACCTACGAGCAGTACTTC | TRBV9 | NA | TRBJ2-7 | NA
CSAPLGASGGGGELFF | TGCAGCGCTCCGCTGGGGGCTAGCGGAGGGGGAGGGGAGCTGTTTTTT | TRBV29-1 | NA | TRBJ2-2 | NA
CASSVGVMGLTETQYF | TGTGCCAGCAGCGTCGGCGTTATGGGGCTAACAGAGACCCAGTACTTC | TRBV9 | once | TRBJ2-5 | NA
CASSTPIGLRETDTQYF | TGTGCCAGCAGTACCCCCATAGGGTTAAGGGAGACAGATACGCAGTATTTT | TRBV28 | many | TRBJ2-3 | NA
CASSRTGNNYGYTF | TGTGCCAGCAGTCGGACAGGGAATAACTATGGCTACACCTTC | TRBV28 | NA | TRBJ1-2 | TRBD1
CAVGLAPYEQYF | TGTGCCGTGGGACTGGCCCCCTACGAGCAGTACTTC | TRBV7-9 | NA | TRBJ2-7 | NA
CASSYWDRVDEQYF | TGTGCCAGCAGTTACTGGGACAGGGTGGACGAGCAGTACTTC | TRBV6-6 | NA | TRBJ2-7 | TRBD1
CASSLGQGRLNQPQHF | TGTGCCAGCAGCTTGGGACAGGGGCGGCTTAATCAGCCCCAGCATTTT | TRBV5-5 | NA | TRBJ1-5 | TRBD1
CASSLWARQMGFPDYGYTF | TGTGCCAGCAGTTTATGGGCACGACAGATGGGGTTTCCAGACTATGGCTACACCTTC | TRBV28 | NA | TRBJ1-2 | NA
CVCDRDSSGANVLTF | TGTGTCTGCGACAGGGATAGCTCTGGGGCCAACGTCCTGACTTTC | TRBV6-1 | NA | TRBJ2-6 | TRBD1
CASSLGLGADTQYF | TGTGCCAGCAGCTTAGGATTAGGAGCAGATACGCAGTATTTT | TRBV7-3 | NA | TRBJ2-3 | NA
CATSRDRAGGVTQYF | TGTGCCACCAGCAGAGATCGGGCGGGAGGAGTGACCCAGTACTTC | TRBV15 | once | TRBJ2-5 | TRBD2
CASSLEGQGAIDEQFF | TGTGCCAGCAGCTTAGAGGGCCAGGGGGCTATCGATGAGCAGTTCTTC | TRBV11-3 | NA | TRBJ2-1 | TRBD1
CASSPPGGRAQYEQYF | TGTGCCAGCAGCCCCCCTGGGGGGAGGGCCCAGTACGAGCAGTACTTC | TRBV5-4 | NA | TRBJ2-7 | TRBD2
CASSLGDTLLYEQYF | TGTGCCAGCAGCTTGGGGGACACCTTACTCTACGAGCAGTACTTC | TRBV7-9 | NA | TRBJ2-7 | NA
CASSEPLRDSNEKLFF | TGTGCCAGCAGTGAACCACTACGGGACAGTAATGAAAAACTGTTTTTT | TRBV2 | few | TRBJ1-4 | TRBD1
CASSIIVGASEQYF | TGTGCCAGTAGTATTATCGTGGGAGCCTCCGAGCAGTACTTC | TRBV19 | NA | TRBJ2-7 | NA
CASSTGDRNYGYTF | TGTGCCAGCAGCACAGGGGATCGAAACTATGGCTACACCTTC | TRBV6-5 | NA | TRBJ1-2 | TRBD1
CASHRDSYNEQFF | TGTGCCAGCCACCGGGACAGCTACAATGAGCAGTTCTTC | TRBV28 | few | TRBJ2-1 | TRBD1
CASSWKSGGSETQYF | TGTGCCAGCTCATGGAAATCGGGAGGGTCGGAGACCCAGTACTTC | TRBV18 | NA | TRBJ2-5 | TRBD2
CASTSGLAGGSSYNEQFF | TGTGCCAGCACCTCGGGACTAGCGGGAGGGAGCTCCTACAATGAGCAGTTCTTC | TRBV7-9 | NA | TRBJ2-1 | TRBD2
CASSLSGNTIYF | TGTGCCAGCAGCTTATCAGGAAACACCATATATTTT | TRBV7-2 | NA | TRBJ1-3 | NA
CASSPGTIQETQYF | TGTGCCAGCAGCCCCGGGACTATCCAAGAGACCCAGTACTTC | TRBV9 | NA | TRBJ2-5 | TRBD2
CASNRQALRTYEQYF | TGTGCCAGCAATCGTCAGGCGCTCCGTACCTACGAGCAGTACTTC | TRBV28 | NA | TRBJ2-7 | NA
CASSRDRVKDEQFF | TGCGCCAGCAGCCGGGACAGGGTTAAGGATGAGCAGTTCTTC | TRBV10-1 | few | TRBJ2-1 | TRBD1
CASSLPGGNTEAFF | TGTGCCAGCAGTCTACCAGGGGGGAACACTGAAGCTTTCTTT | TRBV6-1 | few | TRBJ1-1 | TRBD1
CASSLYPGSAYGYTF | TGTGCCAGCAGTTTATATCCAGGTAGTGCCTATGGCTACACCTTC | TRBV28 | NA | TRBJ1-2 | NA
CASSEGDRQYQETQYF | TGTGCCAGCAGCGAGGGGGACAGGCAATATCAAGAGACCCAGTACTTC | TRBV7-9 | few | TRBJ2-5 | TRBD1
CAIGLTDEQYF | TGTGCCATCGGACTAACCGACGAGCAGTACTTC | TRBV2 | NA | TRBJ2-7 | NA
CASSRAGGPYNEQFF | TGTGCCAGCAGCCGAGCGGGAGGGCCATACAATGAGCAGTTCTTC | TRBV27 | NA | TRBJ2-1 | TRBD2
CASSLVGQGEYEQYF | TGTGCCAGCAGCTTAGTGGGACAGGGAGAGTACGAGCAGTACTTC | TRBV7-2 | NA | TRBJ2-7 | TRBD1
CSVEKPGKTQYF | TGCAGCGTTGAAAAACCGGGGAAGACCCAGTACTTC | TRBV29-1 | NA | TRBJ2-5 | NA